The present T cell receptor beta chain was sequenced within a study of T cell responses to AZD1222 COVID-19 vaccine. Profiling relied on immunoSEQ multiplex PCR, and the TCRdb table lists in-frame clones only, not all of them. The repertoire holds some 150,000 clones, with approximately 89% as singletons. In regard to this clone: Its antigen is not identified.

The ends were cut back, 6 bases at V and 1 base at J, with 12 bases in the middle. Per germline, CDR1 MNHEY and CDR2 SMNVEV (reference sequence). The CDR3 has 14 residues. Study-wide results and limits: There were mostly white British donors and more females than males, and clonal diversity was possibly underestimated. Unmutated variant regions are reportedly the target of nearly half of TCRs that are spike-specific. The repertoires were collected only after the peak T cell response. Seropositive at baseline were only a handful of AZD1222 recipients.

This sequence was found in an adult in good health. J is TRBJ1-1 and V is TRBV27; D possibly corresponds to TRBD1 (6 bases). The sequences come from peripheral blood, collected on day 0 of AZD1222 vaccination. As DNA, the CDR3 is TGTGCCAGCAGCAGAGGGGGGACGAACACTGAAGCTTTCTTT. Translated, it gives CASSRGGTNTEAFF.